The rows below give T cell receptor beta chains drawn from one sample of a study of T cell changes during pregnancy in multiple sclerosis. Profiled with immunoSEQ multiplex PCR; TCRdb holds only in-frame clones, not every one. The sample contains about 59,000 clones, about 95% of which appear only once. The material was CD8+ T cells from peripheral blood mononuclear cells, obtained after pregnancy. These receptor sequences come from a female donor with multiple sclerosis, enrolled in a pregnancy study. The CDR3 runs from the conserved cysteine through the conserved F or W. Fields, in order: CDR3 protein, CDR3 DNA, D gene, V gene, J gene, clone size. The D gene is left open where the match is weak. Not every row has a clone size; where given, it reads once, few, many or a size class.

cdr3_aa: CASRYLQGALEQFF; cdr3_nt: TGTGCCAGCAGATATCTTCAGGGGGCTTTGGAGCAGTTCTTC; d_call: TRBD1; v_call: TRBV6-5; j_call: TRBJ2-1; clone_size: NA
cdr3_aa: CASSRGDWSNQPQHF; cdr3_nt: TGTGCCAGCAGCAGGGGGGATTGGAGCAATCAGCCCCAGCATTTT; d_call: TRBD1; v_call: TRBV28; j_call: TRBJ1-5; clone_size: once
cdr3_aa: CASSQGDRGSTDTQYF; cdr3_nt: TGCGCCAGCAGCCAAGGGGACAGGGGTAGCACAGATACGCAGTATTTT; d_call: TRBD1; v_call: TRBV4-1; j_call: TRBJ2-3; clone_size: NA
cdr3_aa: CAISDPDRGGTEAFF; cdr3_nt: TGTGCCATCAGTGACCCCGACAGGGGTGGGACTGAAGCTTTCTTT; d_call: TRBD1; v_call: TRBV10-3; j_call: TRBJ1-1; clone_size: NA
cdr3_aa: CASSRPHRLSNTGELFF; cdr3_nt: TGTGCCAGCAGCCGGCCCCACAGGCTTTCGAACACCGGGGAGCTGTTTTTT; d_call: NA; v_call: TRBV28; j_call: TRBJ2-2; clone_size: NA
cdr3_aa: CASSFSSSAIEQYF; cdr3_nt: TGCGCCAGCAGCTTTTCCTCTAGCGCAATCGAGCAGTACTTC; d_call: NA; v_call: TRBV5-1; j_call: TRBJ2-7; clone_size: once
cdr3_aa: CSVSSGSPAGELFF; cdr3_nt: TGCAGCGTTTCTAGCGGGAGTCCGGCCGGGGAGCTGTTTTTT; d_call: TRBD2; v_call: TRBV29-1; j_call: TRBJ2-2; clone_size: NA
cdr3_aa: CASSTSGRALETQYF; cdr3_nt: TGCGCCAGCAGTACTAGCGGGAGGGCCCTAGAGACCCAGTACTTC; d_call: TRBD2; v_call: TRBV10-2; j_call: TRBJ2-5; clone_size: NA
cdr3_aa: CAWSPGTSGWKGTYEQYF; cdr3_nt: TGTGCCTGGAGTCCCGGGACTAGCGGGTGGAAAGGGACCTACGAGCAGTACTTC; d_call: TRBD2; v_call: TRBV30; j_call: TRBJ2-7; clone_size: NA
cdr3_aa: CASSFNSFSTDTQYF; cdr3_nt: TGTGCCAGCAGCTTCAACAGTTTCAGCACAGATACGCAGTATTTT; d_call: NA; v_call: TRBV7-6; j_call: TRBJ2-3; clone_size: NA
cdr3_aa: CASSRLAGGYEQYF; cdr3_nt: TGTGCCAGCAGTCGGTTAGCGGGAGGCTACGAGCAGTACTTC; d_call: TRBD2; v_call: TRBV6-5; j_call: TRBJ2-7; clone_size: NA
cdr3_aa: CASTPDRGRRETQYF; cdr3_nt: TGTGCCAGCACTCCGGACAGGGGGCGACGGGAGACCCAGTACTTC; d_call: TRBD1; v_call: TRBV7-8; j_call: TRBJ2-5; clone_size: NA
cdr3_aa: CASSPRGAGTSGFTDTQYF; cdr3_nt: TGCGCCAGCAGCCCCAGGGGGGCAGGGACTAGCGGTTTCACAGATACGCAGTATTTT; d_call: TRBD2; v_call: TRBV4-3; j_call: TRBJ2-3; clone_size: NA
cdr3_aa: CASSPTLGNSGTADTQYF; cdr3_nt: TGTGCCAGCTCACCAACTCTTGGGAATAGCGGGACTGCGGATACGCAGTATTTT; d_call: TRBD2; v_call: TRBV18; j_call: TRBJ2-3; clone_size: once
cdr3_aa: CSALKLRDPGTGELFF; cdr3_nt: TGCAGCGCCTTGAAATTGCGGGACCCTGGCACCGGGGAGCTGTTTTTT; d_call: NA; v_call: TRBV29-1; j_call: TRBJ2-2; clone_size: NA
cdr3_aa: CASSLRGPYEQYF; cdr3_nt: TGTGCCAGCAGTTTAAGGGGTCCCTACGAGCAGTACTTC; d_call: NA; v_call: TRBV27; j_call: TRBJ2-7; clone_size: once